One T cell receptor (beta chain) is described in this entry. What this receptor recognizes is not known. The sample holds no much larger clone one base away, and base qualities are not on file. To estimate absolute template abundance from read counts, synthetic TCR analog templates were spiked into each PCR. TCRbeta CDR3 regions were amplified from genomic DNA with bias-controlled V and J gene primers using the immunoSEQ assay. Sequencing of rearranged TCRbeta segments was performed at approximately 20X coverage. The study's processing was this. Clustering was used to correct sequencing errors, and CDR3s were annotated against IMGT to assign V, D and J genes. Only productive TCRbeta rearrangements were used in downstream analyses, excluding out-of-frame or stop-codon sequences. To compute clonality, Shannon entropy was normalized by the log of the number of unique productive sequences and then subtracted from one. Fisher's exact test with Benjamini-Hochberg correction, at a threshold of adjusted p below 0.01, was used to find clones that differed between time points or between blood and tumor. TCRdb's version of the immuneACCESS table is confined to in-frame rearrangements and falls short of the full clone set. An unresolved V gene accounts for under half of the shortfall where checked; the remainder is of unknown origin. V and J calls and clone size are those listed in that table; D and trimming were worked out from the DNA. The sample contains about 95,000 clones, over 75% of them found a single time. Approximately 2% of the sample goes to the ten largest clones.

This sample was included in a study of PD-L1 blockade in urothelial cancer (dated by TCRdb to 2015 to 2018). Regarding the research as a whole: Therapy was started at some point between 2014 and 2016 for all patients, and atezolizumab 1,200 mg was administered intravenously every 3 weeks. About 85% of the roughly 29 patients were males with bladder-origin urothelial cancer, and about 65% of the roughly 30 reported a prior smoking history. An ECOG performance status of 0 or 1 was recorded for the patients, and 0 to 3 prior chemotherapy regimens had been received by the patients. Blood samples were analyzed at 3 weeks after treatment start (second dose) and at 6 weeks after treatment start. A median of around 150,000 T cells and just over 80,000 unique TCRs was obtained from blood samples, and a median clonality of about 0.08 was observed. The study was an exploratory multi-omic analysis of somatic, immune and clinical correlates of response to PD-L1 blockade with atezolizumab in urothelial cancer. TCR sequencing covered pretreatment tumor samples and matched, serially collected peripheral blood taken before and after atezolizumab treatment. Progression-free survival longer than 6 months counted as durable clinical benefit, and TCR features were additionally tested against both progression-free and overall survival. In the same patients, whole exome sequencing and RNA sequencing of pretreatment tumors were performed in addition to TCR sequencing. Eight or nine patients reached durable clinical benefit, while 15 to 20 patients did not. Pretreatment blood TCR-seq was available for about 30 patients, at least one posttreatment blood collection was obtained for 24 patients, and tumor TCR-seq was available for 24 patients.

Overall results and qualifications from the work: Because the sample size was small (n ≈ 27) and many exploratory analyses were performed, the results are intended to be hypothesis-generating. At 3 weeks after the start of treatment, tumor-associated TCR clones in peripheral blood had expanded more in patients with durable benefit (n of about 20, p = 0.022). Improved progression-free and overall survival was associated with having pretreatment peripheral blood TCR clonality below the median.

According to the study, the label for this sample's time point signals: pretreatment peripheral blood. The cohort included 25 to 30 patients with locally advanced or metastatic urothelial carcinoma who were treated at Memorial Sloan Kettering on a trial protocol. Peripheral blood mononuclear cells were collected pretreatment and during treatment, with between 1 and 8 total time points obtained per patient. The Qiagen DNeasy Blood extraction kit was used to purify genomic DNA from total PBMCs and tumor samples. PBMCs were collected pretreatment and during treatment and were isolated and stored as previously described. Counted from cysteine to phenylalanine, this CDR3 has 15 amino acids. This entry keeps only the CDR3 DNA: 45 bases, framed from base 1. The germline V gene specifies MNHNS as CDR1 and SASEGT as CDR2. V sheds 5 bases and J sheds 0 bases, leaving 11 bases between their ends.

The chain employs TRBV6-1 and TRBJ2-1; the D gene is not confidently resolved. The receptor comes from a man between 60 and 75 years old with urothelial cancer. Specimen: PBMCs, collected around atezolizumab (anti-PD-L1) treatment. The CDR3 has the sequence CASSITVSSYNEQFF. The nucleotides are TGTGCCAGCAGTATAACCGTTAGCTCCTACAATGAGCAGTTCTTC.